These T cell receptor beta chains were read from a single sample in a study of blood T cell repertoires in COVID-19. The table came from immunoSEQ multiplex PCR; TCRdb's copy has only in-frame clones and leaves some out. The sample records under 250,000 clones, 80% to 85% being singletons. The sequencing input was peripheral blood. The receptors come from a woman in her twenties or thirties who had recovered from COVID-19. The CDR3 runs from the conserved cysteine through the conserved F or W. Each record gives: J gene, clone size, V gene, D gene, CDR3 protein, CDR3 DNA. A D gene is named only where the DNA matches it firmly. Size is omitted from some rows. Given values are once, few, many or a class for expanded clones.

>TRBJ1-4|NA|TRBV18|NA
CASSPEGRDSEKLFF
TGTGCCAGCTCACCAGAGGGGAGGGATTCGGAAAAACTGTTTTTT
>TRBJ2-1|NA|TRBV11-3|TRBD2
CASSLDGRYNEQFF
TGTGCCAGCAGCTTAGACGGGAGGTACAATGAGCAGTTCTTC
>TRBJ2-7|once|TRBV6-5|TRBD2
CASSLIAGVSYEQYF
TGTGCCAGCAGTCTTATAGCGGGAGTAAGCTACGAGCAGTACTTC
>TRBJ2-7|NA|TRBV5-1|NA
CASHPIETGVEQYF
TGCGCCAGCCACCCCATCGAGACAGGCGTTGAGCAGTACTTC
>TRBJ2-5|NA|TRBV10-2|NA
CASRGALKQETQYF
TGCGCCAGCCGGGGAGCGTTGAAACAAGAGACCCAGTACTTC
>TRBJ2-3|NA|TRBV5-6|NA
CASISRVSTDTQYF
TGTGCCAGCATATCCAGGGTCAGCACAGATACGCAGTATTTT
>TRBJ2-1|once|TRBV2|NA
CASSENGEGDEQFF
TGTGCCAGCAGTGAAAATGGGGAGGGGGATGAGCAGTTCTTC
>TRBJ2-3|NA|TRBV30|NA
CAWSRLATSTDTQYF
TGTGCCTGGAGTAGGCTAGCGACTAGCACAGATACGCAGTATTTT
>TRBJ1-2|NA|TRBV5-1|TRBD1
CASSLVGQGGYGYTF
TGCGCCAGCAGCTTGGTCGGACAGGGGGGCTATGGCTACACCTTC
>TRBJ1-1|NA|TRBV7-9|NA
CASSLVQGRGEAFF
TGTGCCAGCAGCTTAGTGCAGGGGAGAGGTGAAGCTTTCTTT
>TRBJ1-1|NA|TRBV3-1/TRBV3-2|TRBD1
CASSQGTGGTEAFF
TGTGCCAGCAGCCAAGGGACAGGAGGGACTGAAGCTTTCTTT
>TRBJ2-4|NA|TRBV18|NA
CASSPSLTTYYGNIQYF
TGTGCCAGCTCACCCTCCCTCACGACCTACTATGGAAACATTCAGTACTTC
>TRBJ2-7|NA|TRBV10-3|TRBD2
CATWTSGREQYF
TGTGCCACCTGGACTAGCGGGAGGGAGCAGTACTTC
>TRBJ2-2|NA|TRBV5-6|NA
CASSSPGLVETGELFF
TGTGCCAGCAGCTCTCCCGGGTTAGTTGAGACCGGGGAGCTGTTTTTT
>TRBJ1-3|few|TRBV28|NA
CASSSGELVTIYF
TGTGCCAGCAGCAGTGGGGAGTTAGTCACCATATATTTT
>TRBJ2-2|NA|TRBV12-5|NA
CASGLVRTGELFF
TGTGCTAGTGGATTAGTCCGCACCGGGGAGCTGTTTTTT
>TRBJ2-7|NA|TRBV4-1|NA
CASSRNPPDAPRDEQYF
TGCGCCAGCAGCCGCAATCCCCCGGACGCGCCGAGGGACGAGCAGTACTTC
>TRBJ1-1|NA|TRBV7-3|NA
CASSSGVNTEAFF
TGTGCCAGCAGCTCCGGGGTGAACACTGAAGCTTTCTTT